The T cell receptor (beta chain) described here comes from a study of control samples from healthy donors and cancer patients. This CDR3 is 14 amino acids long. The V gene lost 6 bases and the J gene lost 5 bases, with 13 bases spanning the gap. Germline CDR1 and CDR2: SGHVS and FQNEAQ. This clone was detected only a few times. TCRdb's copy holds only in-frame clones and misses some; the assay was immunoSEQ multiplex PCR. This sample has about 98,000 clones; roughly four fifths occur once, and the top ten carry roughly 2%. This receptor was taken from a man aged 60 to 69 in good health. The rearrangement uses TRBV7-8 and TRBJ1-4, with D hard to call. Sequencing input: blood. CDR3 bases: TGTGCCAGCAGGTATTCGGACGAGAATGAAAAACTGTTTTTT. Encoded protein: CASRYSDENEKLFF.